This T cell receptor beta chain was found in a study of cytomegalovirus exposure and HLA in healthy donors (dated by TCRdb to the late 2010s). Study-wide context: An earlier analysis of about 560 of the donors reported 276 Gb of sequence data and 95 million to 130 million unique TCR beta sequences obtained from around 180 million T cells. An early release covering around 630 HLA-typed donors comprised approximately 290 gigabases of sequencing data and around 80 million unique TCR sequences. Among the approximately 420 genotyped donors, approximately 77% belonged to the genetic ancestry cluster associated with self-reported Caucasian donors. The aim of the study was to test whether cataloging public T cell receptors could identify signatures of past pathogen exposure. Using immunosequencing, the study profiled T cell repertoires from about 620 subjects and related those repertoires to cytomegalovirus serostatus. Besides the first cohort of around 670 subjects, a separate validation cohort made up of over a hundred different subjects was used. To predict cytomegalovirus infection status, the study brought together high-throughput TCR immunosequencing, statistical association of individual TCRs with disease status, and machine learning. In a later analysis, previously published TCR beta repertoires from some 640 donors were re-analyzed and high-resolution HLA genotyping was added so that TCR occurrence patterns could be studied. The later analysis used no new phenotypic data to find candidate immune exposures, relying instead on TCR beta sequences and their occurrence across donors. An earlier analysis of approximately 630 of the donors applied high-throughput TCR beta sequencing to assess whether each TCR beta V gene segment acted as functional or pseudogenic. Donor age, sex, ethnicity and CMV serostatus were collected together with the repertoire data. A later genetic analysis took genome-wide SNP genotypes for about 65% of the 666 donors and used that subset as a discovery cohort. Every discovery cohort repertoire had been produced on one sequencing platform. HLA typing included class I and class II loci at four-digit resolution. Typing coverage varied by locus: roughly 629-640 donors for A, B, C, DRB1 and DQB1; roughly 520 for DQA1; over 600 for DPA1; around 490 for DPB1. Because of strong linkage in the cohort, five DR-DQ haplotypes were treated as single units for association and clustering. Among 398 genotyped donors of the cohort, an average of about 220,000 unique TCR beta nucleotide sequences was sequenced per donor, of which about 18% were non-productive.

Overall study results and their limits: While some public TCRs were present in many individuals, most TCR sequences turned up only very rarely across donors. An association between a missense DCLRE1C variant and V-gene and J-gene trimming of TCR beta chains was found in a later genetic analysis and replicated in an independent cohort. Some IMGT-functional V segments, including TRBV6-2 and TRBV6-3, could not be distinguished by the 87-base-pair reads and were therefore excluded. A later analysis associated roughly 17,000 TCR beta sequences with specific HLA alleles at a false discovery rate of 0.05. When HLA alleles, especially DR and DQ, strongly co-occurred, attributing TCR associations to individual alleles was difficult. The classifier was reported to diagnose cytomegalovirus status with high specificity and sensitivity in both the original cohort and the validation cohort. In vitro tests confirmed that a few of the cytomegalovirus-associated TCR beta chains recognize cytomegalovirus antigens. According to the authors, the approach could potentially be generalized to other disease states and immunological phenotypes. Because counts were too low, some 16 rarely observed V segments, including chromosome 9 orphons, were excluded from the earlier analysis of several hundred of the donors. A total of 150 or so TCR beta chains were listed by the study as associated with cytomegalovirus. According to a later genetic analysis, donors in an Asian-associated ancestry cluster had fewer N-insertions in productive TCRs than the approximately 670-donor mean. The presence/absence analyses assumed that sequencing depth was roughly uniform across donors, and that assumption may not be true. In a later analysis, several top co-occurrence clusters were reported to appear linked to parvovirus B19, influenza, CMV and Epstein-Barr virus. Only TCR beta chains were sequenced in this cohort, and the absence of alpha or paired-chain data limited detectable features. Compared with equally common non-associated chains, HLA-associated TCR beta chains in a later analysis were more clonally expanded and had lower generation probabilities. Correlated functional status among segregating V segments might reflect linkage disequilibrium, but an unknown experimental factor could not be ruled out. A further reported finding was that TCR beta sequences accurately predicted the HLA-A and HLA-B alleles for most subjects in the first cohort. Because HLA typing was missing for some donors at each locus, association tests included only the typed subset. In a later analysis, the rate of TCR association differed among HLA loci, with DRB1 alleles having the most associated TCRs and HLA-C alleles having the fewest. A cluster of highly shared sequence variants was judged likely to represent a technical artifact of the sequencing pipeline. In an earlier analysis of about 540 of the donors, most TCR beta V segments were observed in productive rearrangements about 87% or about 30% of the time, broadly matching IMGT annotations. For the cohort, immune exposure information was limited to CMV serostatus. A later analysis found that most CMV-associated TCR beta chains appeared HLA-restricted, with HLA associations seemingly driven largely by CMV exposure.

Its CDR3 holds 15 amino acids, cysteine through phenylalanine. Of all the DNA, just the CDR3 is kept, 45 bases in frame from base 1. V lost 7 bases and J lost 0 bases; the stretch between them is 13 bases long. Reading the germline V gene gives CDR1 MNHEY and CDR2 SVGAGI. The method was the immunoSEQ multiplex PCR assay. For the multiplex PCR, a mixture combining 60 forward primers for TCR Vbeta segments and 13 reverse primers for TCR Jbeta segments was used. The CDR3 region of rearranged TCR beta genes was amplified from genomic DNA with a multiplex PCR assay. Amplified TCR beta libraries were sequenced as 87-base-pair reads on the Illumina HiSeq System. Per the original workflow: Across the roughly 600 repertoires, a later analysis counted around 80 million unique TCR beta chains, roughly 11 million of which were shared by at least two donors. To remove PCR and sequencing errors, raw reads were error-corrected and collapsed into unique sequences using a nearest-neighbor algorithm that merged closely related sequences. CDR3 sequences were aligned to IMGT reference sequences to assign V, D and J gene segments. For a sequence to be retained, at least a six-nucleotide match to both a V gene segment and a J gene segment was required. Rearrangements were called productive when the CDR3 lacked stop codons and stayed in frame with V and J; all others were non-productive. Following IMGT convention, CDR3 was defined as the stretch from the second conserved V-encoded cysteine up to the conserved J-encoded phenylalanine. The earlier analysis of fewer than 750 of the donors excluded sequences that lacked an unambiguous match to a single V gene segment. In an earlier analysis of 500 to 750 of the donors, V segments were called functional above 56.7% productive rearrangements and were called segregating when the between-donor standard deviation exceeded 5%. A statistical classification framework was developed to diagnose cytomegalovirus status using the catalog of TCR beta chain sequences. A later analysis assigned V and J genes by comparing TCR nucleotide sequences with IMGT/GENE-DB human TR gene sequences. A later analysis assigned CDR3 sequences and most-parsimonious VDJ recombination scenarios with the TCRdist pipeline. A later analysis defined each TCR beta chain by its CDR3 amino acid sequence plus V-gene family, and excluded reads lacking a unique V-gene family. As a way to deal with suspected cross-contamination and a sequencing artifact, a later analysis dropped 592 nucleotide sequences that were highly shared and had low generation probability. For each public chain, a later analysis derived a clonal expansion index from normalized ranks of inferred template counts within each repertoire. A later analysis computed generation probabilities with a VDJ recombination model fitted to out-of-frame rearrangements, and checked the results against IGoR. In a later analysis, hypergeometric tests were used to score TCR-TCR, TCR-HLA and TCR-CMV co-occurrence, with a repertoire-size bias correction applied to TCR pairs. A later analysis estimated false discovery rates by permuting HLA or CMV assignments 20 times. A later analysis grouped co-occurring TCRs with DBSCAN, adding TCRdist sequence similarity when clustering within HLA-allele-positive subsets. Repertoires with fewer than 30,000 or more than 120,000 public chains were left out of co-occurrence clustering, as were five repertoires with anomalous nucleotide sharing. The table comes from immuneACCESS by way of TCRdb, which keeps in-frame sequences with V and J called. Part of the clones is missing from these tables; in studies checked, under half for an unresolved V gene and the rest for unknown reasons. V, J and clone size are those of that table, while D and trimming were read from the DNA. This sample has approximately 190,000 clones in its table, and 75% to 90% of those were observed once. In total, the top ten clones hold 6.3% of the sample.

A word on this clone: Its specific antigen is unknown. No much larger clonotype is one base removed from it; base qualities were not supplied.

The cohort comprised more than 550 healthy bone marrow donors. Cohort members were all nominally healthy when sampled, although unrecorded immune exposures were likely present. The donor was CMV seropositive and was included in the group of approximately 300 seropositive cohort members. A peripheral blood sample was collected from each donor, and TCR beta sequencing was performed on peripheral blood mononuclear cells. Genomic DNA was extracted from the blood cell samples with the Qiagen DNeasy Blood Extraction Kit. Material for sequencing was PBMCs. The chain couples TRBV6-5 to TRBJ1-5; TRBD1 is a weak D gene call, 6 bases matching. This TCR was recovered from a man aged 35 to 55 in good health and CMV-seropositive. The CDR3 corresponds to CASNPRGYSNQPQHF. The nucleotide sequence reads as follows: TGTGCCAGCAACCCCAGGGGATATAGCAATCAGCCCCAGCATTTT.